These 29 T cell receptor beta chains were sequenced from one sample in a study of response to subunit inactivated influenza vaccine. TCRdb re-called the RT-PCR reads through MiXCR, storing one row per CDR3 protein. The sample has a few hundred thousand distinct CDR3 sequences, 10% to 15% seen once; the top ten hold 7.8%. The material was non-naive T cells sorted from PBMCs, obtained 14 to 15 days before vaccination. These receptors all stem from a middle-aged man who received an inactivated influenza vaccine.

V usage is TRBV20-1 and J usage is TRBJ2-7; D unresolved. Germline lookup yields CDR1 DFQATT and CDR2 SNEGSKA (reference sequence). The CDR3 spans 13 residues. The germline V and J ends were trimmed by 6 bases and 0 bases, with 12 bases remaining between them. In DNA form, the CDR3 reads TGCAGTGCGACTCCGCCCAGCTCCTACGAGCAGTACTTC. Translation gives CSATPPSSYEQYF.

V is TRBV7-2 and J is TRBJ2-5; TRBD1 matches at 8 bases. J gave up 4 bases and V 7 bases, and 8 bases lay outside the gene matches. Germline V gene lookup returns CDR1 SGHTA and CDR2 FQGNSA. The CDR3 is 14 residues long. CDR3 DNA: TGTGCCAGCACCGACAGGGGATTAACAGAGACCCAGTACTTC. It specifies CASTDRGLTETQYF. Filled out from reference TRBV7-2 and TRBJ2-5, the complete variable domain reads GAGVSQSPSNKVTEKGKDVELRCDPISGHTALYWYRQSLGQGLEFLIYFQGNSAPDKSGLPSDRFSAERTGGSVSTLTIQRTQQEDSAVYLCASTDRGLTETQYFGPGTRLLVL.

The chain carries TRBV15 and TRBJ2-5; D unclear. Trimming shortened V by 3 bases and J by 5 bases, and 7 bases separated the two germline ends. This CDR3 has 12 residues. CDR1 is LNHNV, CDR2 YYDKDF, per germline (reference sequence). The CDR3: CATSSPWETQYF. CDR3 nucleotides: TGTGCCACCAGCAGCCCCTGGGAGACCCAGTACTTC.

This clonotype was seen a few times. The chain couples TRBV28 to TRBJ2-3; the D gene is possibly TRBD2 (5 bases). The CDR3 consists of 17 residues. Trimming took off 3 bases at V and 0 bases at J, with 16 bases between the two ends. Germline CDR1 reads MDHEN; CDR2 reads SYDVKM. The CDR3 nucleotides are TGTGCCAGCAGTTTGGTAGGCAGGACTCATAGCACAGATACGCAGTATTTT. This gives the protein CASSLVGRTHSTDTQYF.

This clonotype was counted at least ten times. The chain carries TRBV28 and TRBJ1-4; D ambiguous. The CDR3 totals 15 residues. V dropped 5 bases and J dropped 3 bases, with 13 bases sitting between them. Germline lookup yields CDR1 MDHEN and CDR2 SYDVKM. The chain's CDR3 is CASSHGRNPNEKLFF. The CDR3 region has the DNA TGTGCCAGCAGTCACGGACGGAATCCTAATGAAAAACTGTTTTTT.

This clonotype was observed a few times. An end of the junction differs from the germline gene, which may be a read error. The V gene is TRBV29-1, the J gene TRBJ2-1; 16 bases are a match to TRBD2. CDR1 and CDR2 from the germline V gene are SQVTM and ANQGSEA. CDR3 length equals 17 residues. CDR3 nucleotides: TGCAGCGTCCTACTAGGGACTAGCGGGAGGGGGTACATTGAGCAGTTCTTC. Its protein product is CSVLLGTSGRGYIEQFF.

This clonotype was seen a few times. The chain is built from TRBV12-3 or TRBV12-4 and TRBJ2-2, with D maybe TRBD2 (6 bases). The CDR3 contains 14 residues. V dropped 7 bases and J dropped 2 bases, with 11 bases sitting between them. The CDR3 DNA reads TGTGCCAGCAAGCCGGGACTCAACACCGGGGAGCTGTTTTTT. It specifies CASKPGLNTGELFF.

This clonotype was counted ten times or more. The chain couples TRBV29-1 to TRBJ2-3, with TRBD2 matching 7 bases. The CDR3 length is 15 residues. The V gene end was trimmed by 4 bases and the J gene end by 1 base; junction bases not matched to a gene: 8. Germline V gene sequence: CDR1 SQVTM, CDR2 ANQGSEA. CDR3: CSVGTGTTGTDTQYF. CDR3 coding DNA: TGCAGCGTTGGGACCGGGACTACTGGCACAGATACGCAGTATTTT.

This clonotype has a count of ten or more. V usage is TRBV28 and J usage is TRBJ1-6; D gene uncertain. V lost 2 bases, J lost 0 bases, and 14 bases lay in between. This CDR3 has 18 amino acids. In germline, CDR1 is MDHEN, CDR2 SYDVKM. The CDR3 region has the DNA TGTGCCAGCAGTTTAATGGGTTCGGGGAGCTCCTATAATTCACCCCTCCACTTT. Translation gives CASSLMGSGSSYNSPLHF. The full variable domain, rest sourced from reference TRBV28 and TRBJ1-6, is DVKVTQSSRYLVKRTGEKVFLECVQDMDHENMFWYRQDPGLGLRLIYFSYDVKMKEKGDIPEGYSVSREKKERFSLILESASTNQTSMYLCASSLMGSGSSYNSPLHFGNGTRLTVT.

Only a few counts were recorded for this clonotype. V and J are TRBV27 and TRBJ1-5; D call uncertain. This CDR3 spans 16 amino acids. Looked up from germline, CDR1 is MNHEY and CDR2 is SMNVEV (reference sequence). The V end was cut by 4 bases, the J end by 3 bases, with 16 bases between. This CDR3 is CASSSTYKTLNQPQHF. CDR3 in DNA: TGTGCCAGCAGTTCTACCTACAAGACCCTCAATCAGCCCCAGCATTTT.

This clonotype was detected a few times. The chain joins TRBV6-1 to TRBJ2-5, with D unresolved. The CDR3 length is 13 residues. CDR1 is MNHNS and CDR2 is SASEGT in the germline V gene. V gave up 4 bases and J gave up 1 base, with 7 bases separating them. CDR3 bases: TGTGCCAGCAGTGTCCCAGCCCAAGAGACCCAGTACTTC. Translation: CASSVPAQETQYF.

This sequence joins TRBV12-3 or TRBV12-4 and TRBJ2-5, with a possible D match to TRBD2 (6 bases). Between the trimmed V and J ends, which lost 6 bases and 1 base, there was a span of 12 bases. The CDR3 runs to 14 residues. DNA for the CDR3: TGTGCCAGCAGGTATAGGACTATCCAAGAGACCCAGTACTTC. Amino acids: CASRYRTIQETQYF.

V usage is TRBV14 and J usage is TRBJ1-1; D may be TRBD1 (5 bases). CDR1 is SGHDN and CDR2 is FVKESK in the germline V gene. Trimming stripped 3 bases from V and 0 bases from J, with 11 bases between. The CDR3 runs 15 residues. As DNA, the CDR3 is TGTGCCAGCAGCCAGTCGGACAAAATGAACACTGAAGCTTTCTTT. It translates to CASSQSDKMNTEAFF.

This clonotype was seen a handful of times. This chain uses TRBV6-6 with TRBJ2-1; either TRBD1 or TRBD2 may supply D (6 bases each). The CDR3 runs 12 residues. V gave up 6 bases and J gave up 8 bases, with 11 bases separating them. In germline, CDR1 is MNHNY, CDR2 SVGAGI (reference sequence). The CDR3 spells CASRERGDEQFF. The CDR3 nucleotides are TGTGCCAGCAGGGAGAGGGGGGATGAGCAGTTCTTC.

CDR3 DNA sequence: TGTGCCACCCAAGTGGGCCATGGCTACACCTTC. It translates to CATQVGHGYTF. J is TRBJ1-2 and V is TRBV19, with unresolved D. Germline assignment: CDR1 LNHDA and CDR2 SQIVND (reference sequence). This CDR3 spans 11 amino acids. V was clipped by 10 bases and J by 6 bases, with 12 bases between them.

V usage is TRBV4-1 and J usage is TRBJ1-4; a possible D gene is TRBD1 (5 bases). The germline gives CDR1 MGHRA, CDR2 YSYEKL. Trimming shortened V by 3 bases and J by 3 bases, and 14 bases separated the two germline ends. The CDR3 consists of 16 residues. The CDR3 loop reads CASSQGGAGSNEKLFF. CDR3 coding DNA: TGCGCCAGCAGCCAGGGGGGTGCAGGGTCTAATGAAAAACTGTTTTTT.

This clonotype came up many times. The genes are TRBV3-1 and TRBJ2-2, with D maybe TRBD1 (6 bases). Germline CDR1 and CDR2: LGHDT and YNNKEL (reference sequence). Trimming left V 6 bases short and J 0 bases short, with 8 bases between. The CDR3 has 14 amino acids. The CDR3 region is CASRQGANTGELFF. DNA for the CDR3: TGTGCCAGCAGACAGGGCGCGAACACCGGGGAGCTGTTTTTT. The full variable domain, in which reference TRBV3-1 and TRBJ2-2 provide the parts outside the CDR3, is DTAVSQTPKYLVTQMGNDKSIKCEQNLGHDTMYWYKQDSKKFLKIMFSYNNKELIINETVPNRFSPKSPDKAHLNLHINSLELGDSAVYFCASRQGANTGELFFGEGSRLTVL.

The V and J genes are TRBV20-1 and TRBJ1-2; D may be TRBD1 (6 bases). Per germline, CDR1 DFQATT and CDR2 SNEGSKA (reference sequence). The CDR3 runs to 13 residues. V was pared by 4 bases and J by 4 bases, with 13 bases between. The CDR3 protein is CSANYRAGYGYTF. The CDR3 bases are TGCAGTGCTAATTACAGGGCGGGCTATGGCTACACCTTC.

This clonotype was counted a few times. This chain connects TRBV27 to TRBJ2-7; D is ambiguous. This CDR3 has 13 residues. Germline values: CDR1 MNHEY, CDR2 SMNVEV (reference sequence). V lost 3 bases, J lost 1 base, and 7 bases lay in between. The CDR3 DNA reads TGTGCCAGCAGTTTCTCGACGTCCTACGAGCAGTACTTC. Protein sequence: CASSFSTSYEQYF.

This chain connects TRBV29-1 to TRBJ2-5; 10 bases are shared with TRBD1. Germline assignment: CDR1 SQVTM and CDR2 ANQGSEA. The V gene end was trimmed by 6 bases and the J gene end by 5 bases; junction bases not matched to a gene: 6. The CDR3 has 13 residues. The CDR3 spells CSVGTGVGETQYF. CDR3 DNA: TGCAGCGTAGGGACAGGGGTGGGCGAGACCCAGTACTTC.

This clonotype was counted at least ten times. The rearrangement joins TRBV5-1 to TRBJ1-6, with 8 positions matching TRBD1. The germline V gene encodes CDR1 SGHRS and CDR2 YFSETQ. The CDR3 totals 15 residues. Trimming at V came to 4 bases and at J to 14 bases, leaving 14 bases not matched to a gene. The CDR3 sequence: CASSEGTGTLLTLHF. The CDR3 DNA sequence: TGCGCCAGCAGCGAAGGGACAGGCACCTTACTCACCCTCCACTTT.

V gene TRBV20-1 combines with J gene TRBJ2-3, with TRBD1 matching over 7 bases. Germline CDR1 is DFQATT and CDR2 is SNEGSKA (reference sequence). The CDR3 covers 16 residues. Germline trimming cut 1 base from V and 9 bases from J; bases unmatched to any gene: 16. In DNA, the CDR3 is TGCAGTGCTAGAGTAGCGAAAGGGGGCAATCGTTTGACGCAGTATTTT. It encodes CSARVAKGGNRLTQYF.

Only a few counts were recorded for this clonotype. The rearrangement uses TRBV3-1 and TRBJ2-5; 15 bases map to TRBD2. Germline trimming cut 7 bases from V and 5 bases from J; bases unmatched to any gene: 5. This CDR3 has 15 amino acids. In germline, CDR1 is LGHDT, CDR2 YNNKEL (reference sequence). This CDR3 is CASNPGLAGGETQYF. CDR3 nucleotide sequence: TGTGCCAGCAACCCGGGACTAGCGGGAGGTGAGACCCAGTACTTC.

This clonotype has just one count. This sequence joins TRBV5-1 and TRBJ2-7, with 10 bases fitting TRBD1. V was clipped by 4 bases and J by 4 bases; unmatched bases: 5. The germline gives CDR1 SGHRS, CDR2 YFSETQ. The CDR3 is 14 amino acids. The DNA for the CDR3 is TGCGCCAGCAGCACGACAGGGGGCTATTACGAGCAGTACTTC. This translates into CASSTTGGYYEQYF.

The chain links TRBV4-1 to TRBJ2-5; the D gene is possibly TRBD2 (7 bases). The V and J ends lost 4 bases and 5 bases respectively, with 17 bases between them. The CDR3 extends over 15 amino acids. Germline V CDR1 and CDR2: MGHRA, YSYEKL. CDR3 coding DNA: TGCGCCAGCAGCCGCAAGGGGGGGCCGGGTGAGACCCAGTACTTC. Protein sequence: CASSRKGGPGETQYF.

The chain combines TRBV11-2 with TRBJ2-5, with 16 bases aligning to TRBD2. Germline-derived CDR1 and CDR2 are SGHAT and FQNNGV. V lost 5 bases and J lost 4; bases outside the gene matches: 7. The length of the CDR3 is 17 residues. The CDR3 reads CASSAGTSGGAGETQYF. The CDR3 DNA reads TGTGCCAGCAGCGCCGGGACTAGCGGGGGGGCCGGAGAGACCCAGTACTTC. Variable domain in full (rest from reference TRBV11-2 and TRBJ2-5): EAGVAQSPRYKIIEKRQSVAFWCNPISGHATLYWYQQILGQGPKLLIQFQNNGVVDDSQLPKDRFSAERLKGVDSTLKIQPAKLEDSAVYLCASSAGTSGGAGETQYFGPGTRLLVL.

This clonotype has a handful of counts. DNA for the CDR3: TGTGCCAGTAGGGAGTCGGGGGGGACCACCGCTAACTATGGCTACACCTTC. This encodes CASRESGGTTANYGYTF. This sequence joins TRBV19 and TRBJ1-2; the D gene is possibly TRBD1 (5 bases). Trimming shortened V by 6 bases and J by 0 bases, and 20 bases separated the two germline ends. The CDR3 runs to 17 residues. Per the germline V gene, CDR1 is LNHDA and CDR2 is SQIVND (reference sequence).

This clonotype occurred a few times. The chain links TRBV5-1 to TRBJ2-2, with 12 bases identical to TRBD2. V dropped 1 base and J dropped 0; count of bases not matched to a gene: 1. Germline values: CDR1 SGHRS, CDR2 YFSETQ. The CDR3 is 17 residues long. CDR3 nucleotides: TGCGCCAGCAGCTTGCTAGCGGGAGGGACGAACACCGGGGAGCTGTTTTTT. It is translated as CASSLLAGGTNTGELFF.

This clonotype occurred a few times. This sequence joins TRBV5-1 and TRBJ2-7, with 7 bases lining up with TRBD2. Germline V gene data show CDR1 as SGHRS and CDR2 as YFSETQ. The CDR3 is made up of 14 amino acids. Trimming removed 5 bases from V and 3 bases from J; junction bases left unmatched: 8. The CDR3 DNA reads TGCGCCAGCAGTATGGGAGGGTCCCTCTACGAGCAGTACTTC. Translated, it gives CASSMGGSLYEQYF.